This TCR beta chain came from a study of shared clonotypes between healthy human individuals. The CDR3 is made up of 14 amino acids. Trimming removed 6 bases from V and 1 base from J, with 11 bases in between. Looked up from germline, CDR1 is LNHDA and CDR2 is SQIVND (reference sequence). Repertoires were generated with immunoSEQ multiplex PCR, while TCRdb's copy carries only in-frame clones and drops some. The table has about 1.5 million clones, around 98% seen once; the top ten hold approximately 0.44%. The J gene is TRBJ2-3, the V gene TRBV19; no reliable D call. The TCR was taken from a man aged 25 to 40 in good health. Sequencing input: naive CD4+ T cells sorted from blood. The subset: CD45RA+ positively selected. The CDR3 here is CASRNRKRTDTQYF. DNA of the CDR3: TGTGCCAGTAGAAATAGGAAGCGCACAGATACGCAGTATTTT.